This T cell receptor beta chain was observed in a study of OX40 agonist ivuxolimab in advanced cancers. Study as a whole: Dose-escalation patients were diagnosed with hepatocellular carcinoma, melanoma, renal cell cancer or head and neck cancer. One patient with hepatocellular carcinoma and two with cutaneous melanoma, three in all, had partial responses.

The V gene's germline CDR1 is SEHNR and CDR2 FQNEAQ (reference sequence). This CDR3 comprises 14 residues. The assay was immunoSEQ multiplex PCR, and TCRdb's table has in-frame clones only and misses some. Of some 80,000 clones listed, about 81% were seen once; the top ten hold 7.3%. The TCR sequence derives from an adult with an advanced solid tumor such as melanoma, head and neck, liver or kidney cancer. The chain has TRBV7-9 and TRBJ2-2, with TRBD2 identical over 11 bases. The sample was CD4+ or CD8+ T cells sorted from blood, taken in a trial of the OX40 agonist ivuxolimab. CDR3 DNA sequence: TGTGCAGGGGGGACTAGCGGATCTACCGGGGAGCTGTTTTTT. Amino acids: CAGGTSGSTGELFF.